This T cell receptor beta chain originates from a study of T cell responses to AZD1222 COVID-19 vaccine. The overall study: Whether given at about 4 or about 12 weeks, second doses were pooled. Study-wide results and limits: Repertoires in all cases were sampled only once the peak T cell response had passed. Nearly half of spike-specific TCRs reportedly go after variant regions that carry no mutations.

The germline CDR1 and CDR2 sequences are MDHEN and SYDVKM. CDR3 size: 16 residues. The germline V and J ends were trimmed by 5 bases and 3 bases, with 14 bases remaining between them. Assay: immunoSEQ multiplex PCR; the TCRdb copy retains only in-frame clones and omits some. The table has fewer than 110,000 clones, 90% seen once. To note about this clone: Its specificity is not known.

This TCR was sampled from an adult in good health. The input for sequencing was peripheral blood, taken on day 0 of AZD1222 vaccination. J is TRBJ2-6 and V is TRBV28, with D perhaps TRBD2 (5 bases). In DNA form, the CDR3 reads TGTGCCAGCAGTAACCATGCGAGGGTTGGGGCCAACGTCCTGACTTTC. Amino acid sequence: CASSNHARVGANVLTF.